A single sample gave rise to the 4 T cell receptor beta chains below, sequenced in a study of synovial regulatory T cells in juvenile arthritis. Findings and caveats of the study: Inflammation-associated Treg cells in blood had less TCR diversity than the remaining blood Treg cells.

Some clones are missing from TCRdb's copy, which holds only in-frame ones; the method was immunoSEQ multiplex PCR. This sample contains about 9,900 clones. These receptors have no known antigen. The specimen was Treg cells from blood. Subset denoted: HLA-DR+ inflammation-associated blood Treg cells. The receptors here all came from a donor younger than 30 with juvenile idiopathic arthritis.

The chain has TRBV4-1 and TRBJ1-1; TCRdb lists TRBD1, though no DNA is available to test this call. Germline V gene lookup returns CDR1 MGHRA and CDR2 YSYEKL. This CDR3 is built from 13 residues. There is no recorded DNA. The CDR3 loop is CASSQGQVSEAFF.

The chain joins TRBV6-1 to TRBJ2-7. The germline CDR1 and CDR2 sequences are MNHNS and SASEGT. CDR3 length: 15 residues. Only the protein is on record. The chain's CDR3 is CASTNGGGFSYEQYF.

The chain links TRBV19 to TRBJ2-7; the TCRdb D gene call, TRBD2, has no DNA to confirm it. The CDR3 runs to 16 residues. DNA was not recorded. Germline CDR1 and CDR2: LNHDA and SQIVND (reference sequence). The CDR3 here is CASSPSGSSSSYEQYF. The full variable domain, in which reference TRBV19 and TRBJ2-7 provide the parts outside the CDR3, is DGGITQSPKYLFRKEGQNVTLSCEQNLNHDAMYWYRQDPGQGLRLIYYSQIVNDFQKGDIAEGYSVSREKKESFPLTVTSAQKNPTAFYLCASSPSGSSSSYEQYFGPGTRLTVT.

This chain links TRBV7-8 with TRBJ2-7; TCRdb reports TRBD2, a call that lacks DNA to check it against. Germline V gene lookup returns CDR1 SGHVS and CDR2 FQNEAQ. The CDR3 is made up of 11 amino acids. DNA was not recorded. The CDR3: CASAGSYEQYF.